This T cell receptor (beta chain) originates from a study of T cells in women clearing cervical HPV infection. A remark on this clone: The read falls 3 residues short of the CDR3 end, and the missing part is taken from the germline J gene.

Germline loops: CDR1 DFQATT, CDR2 SNEGSKA (reference sequence). The CDR3 covers 15 residues. V was pared by 5 bases and J by 3 bases, with 10 bases of the junction left unmatched. Libraries were prepared by immunoSEQ multiplex PCR; TCRdb keeps only in-frame clonotypes and omits some of them. Found here are 20,000 to 25,000 clones; the top ten clones hold over 5%. The gene calls are TRBV20-1 and TRBJ2-3; 8 positions agree with TRBD1. The sequence was obtained from a woman aged 18 to 75 with a cervical HPV16 infection that either progressed to CIN3+ or cleared (not recorded which). Sequencing was performed on blood buffy coat. The sequenced part of the CDR3 DNA is TGCAGTGCTTCTCCCGGACAGGGACCTACAGATACG. Protein sequence: CSASPGQGPTDT. The whole CDR3 protein is CSASPGQGPTDTQYF.